These 17 T cell receptor beta chains were all obtained from the same sample, sequenced in a study of T cell responses to AZD1222 COVID-19 vaccine. Only in-frame clones appear in the TCRdb table, and some are missing; sequencing was by immunoSEQ multiplex PCR. The sample gives about 70,000 clones, 80% to 90% of which show up once; 5.5% to 7% is in the top ten. The material sequenced was peripheral blood, taken 28 days after the second AZD1222 dose. These TCRs come from an adult who received the AZD1222 COVID-19 vaccine.

The rearrangement links TRBV7-2 to TRBJ1-1, with D perhaps matching TRBD1 (6 bases). With 2 bases removed from V and 6 bases from J, the gap between germline ends came to 13 bases. Germline V lookup: CDR1 SGHTA, CDR2 FQGNSA. This CDR3 has 14 amino acids. CDR3 bases: TGTGCCAGCAGCTTAATAGGGGGGGACGCTGAAGCTTTCTTT. The encoded protein is CASSLIGGDAEAFF.

This chain uses TRBV2 with TRBJ2-7; TRBD2 is a possible D gene (6 bases). The CDR3 is 14 residues long. Looked up from germline, CDR1 is SNHLY and CDR2 is FYNNEI. V was clipped by 7 bases and J by 2 bases, with 15 bases between them. The CDR3 here is CASKAGQSPYEQYF. CDR3 DNA sequence: TGTGCCAGCAAGGCGGGGCAGTCCCCCTACGAGCAGTACTTC. Full variable domain (outside the CDR3, taken from reference TRBV2 and TRBJ2-7): EPEVTQTPSHQVTQMGQEVILRCVPISNHLYFYWYRQILGQKVEFLVSFYNNEISEKSEIFDDQFSVERPDGSNFTLKIRSTKLEDSAMYFCASKAGQSPYEQYFGPGTRLTVT.

V gene TRBV6-1 combines with J gene TRBJ1-3; tentatively, D is TRBD1 (5 bases). Deletions cut 1 base from V and 3 bases from J, with 16 bases between. This CDR3 comprises 17 residues. Germline CDR1 reads MNHNS; CDR2 reads SASEGT. For the CDR3, the DNA is TGTGCCAGCAGTGAAGGGGGGGAAGGGGCGGTTGGAAACACCATATATTTT. Its protein is CASSEGGEGAVGNTIYF.

The chain carries TRBV7-2 and TRBJ2-7, with a possible D match to TRBD2 (5 bases). This CDR3 comprises 13 residues. Trimming left V 7 bases short and J 6 bases short, with 16 bases between. Germline lookup yields CDR1 SGHTA and CDR2 FQGNSA. CDR3 coding DNA: TGTGCCAGCACTCTGAGGGCCGGATCCGAGCAGTACTTC. Residues: CASTLRAGSEQYF.

A single count supports this clone. The rearrangement joins TRBV30 to TRBJ1-3; no reliable D call. From germline, CDR1 is GTSNPN and CDR2 SVGIG (reference sequence). This CDR3 region has 16 residues. Between the trimmed V and J ends, which lost 0 bases and 0 bases, there was a span of 12 bases. CDR3 residues: CAWSVYPAFSGNTIYF. CDR3 bases: TGTGCCTGGAGTGTATACCCAGCGTTCTCTGGAAACACCATATATTTT.

This clone was counted only a few times. V and J are TRBV4-2 and TRBJ2-2; TRBD2 might be the D (7 bases). The CDR3 runs to 17 residues. The germline V gene encodes CDR1 LGHNA and CDR2 YNFKEQ. V lost 3 bases to trimming and J lost 7 bases, with 21 bases between them. The CDR3 nucleotides are TGTGCCAGCAGCCAGAGGGGGGGGGCACTTGAGGTCGGGGAGCTGTTTTTT. Amino acids: CASSQRGGALEVGELFF.

The CDR3, as DNA: TGTGCCACCAGCAGTGACAGCAGGGGCCAGCCCCAGCATTTT. Its translation: CATSSDSRGQPQHF. V usage is TRBV15 and J usage is TRBJ1-5; TRBD1 is a possible D gene (6 bases). CDR1 and CDR2 (germline): LNHNV, YYDKDF (reference sequence). The ends were cut back, 3 bases at V and 7 bases at J, with 13 bases in the middle. The CDR3 is 14 amino acids.

There are a few counts of this clone. The V and J genes are TRBV9 and TRBJ2-3, with D perhaps TRBD1 (6 bases). Between the trimmed V and J ends, which lost 0 bases and 2 bases, there was a span of 7 bases. This CDR3 region has 14 residues. Germline lookup yields CDR1 SGDLS and CDR2 YYNGEE. This chain's CDR3 is CASSVGTVTDTQYF. The CDR3 DNA follows: TGTGCCAGCAGCGTAGGGACAGTCACAGATACGCAGTATTTT. Full variable domain (outside the CDR3, taken from reference TRBV9 and TRBJ2-3): DSGVTQTPKHLITATGQRVTLRCSPRSGDLSVYWYQQSLDQGLQFLIQYYNGEERAKGNILERFSAQQFPDLHSELNLSSLELGDSALYFCASSVGTVTDTQYFGPGTRLTVL.

V gene TRBV7-2 combines with J gene TRBJ1-6; a possible D gene is TRBD1 (6 bases). The CDR3 contains 13 residues. Germline CDR1 reads SGHTA; CDR2 reads FQGNSA. Deletions cut 8 bases from V and 4 bases from J, with 9 bases between. The CDR3 nucleotides read TGTGCCAGCCTACAGGGATATAATTCACCCCTCCACTTT. Translated: CASLQGYNSPLHF.

The J gene is TRBJ2-3, the V gene TRBV2, with 8 bases that match TRBD2. This CDR3 spans 15 amino acids. Germline trimming cut 6 bases from V and 8 bases from J; bases unmatched to any gene: 13. The germline V gene encodes CDR1 SNHLY and CDR2 FYNNEI. The CDR3 region has the DNA TGTGCCAGCAGCGTTGAGATAGCGGGGCGGGCTACGCAGTATTTT. Residues: CASSVEIAGRATQYF.

The V and J genes are TRBV29-1 and TRBJ1-5; 8 nucleotides match TRBD1. The CDR3 is 12 residues long. CDR1 and CDR2 from the germline V gene are SQVTM and ANQGSEA. Unmatched junction bases numbered 3, after V lost 6 bases and J lost 5 bases. The CDR3 here is CSVGGQDQPQHF. For the CDR3, the DNA is TGCAGCGTGGGGGGACAGGATCAGCCCCAGCATTTT.

The chain joins TRBV6-5 to TRBJ1-4; D ambiguous. V was clipped by 7 bases and J by 7 bases, with 13 bases between them. Germline assignment: CDR1 MNHEY and CDR2 SVGAGI. This CDR3 has 13 residues. CDR3 nucleotides: TGTGCCAGCAATTCGCTAACGGGTGAAAAACTGTTTTTT. Translated, it gives CASNSLTGEKLFF.

The chain employs TRBV11-2 and TRBJ1-2; 8 bases match TRBD1. The CDR3 loop spans 16 amino acids. The V gene's germline CDR1 is SGHAT and CDR2 FQNNGV. The ends lost 0 bases at V and 7 bases at J; junction bases unmatched: 10. CDR3 in amino acids: CASSLDRQGWFGGYTF. DNA of the CDR3: TGTGCCAGCAGCTTAGACCGACAGGGGTGGTTTGGTGGCTACACCTTC.

This chain joins TRBV18 and TRBJ1-4; weak D call: TRBD1 (6 bases). The CDR3 consists of 15 residues. V lost 0 bases and J lost 5, with 10 bases in between. Germline V lookup: CDR1 KGHSH, CDR2 LQKENI. The CDR3 sequence: CASSPPPGANEKLFF. The CDR3 DNA is TGTGCCAGCTCACCACCCCCAGGGGCAAATGAAAAACTGTTTTTT.

V is TRBV7-2 and J is TRBJ1-2; TRBD1 matches at 7 bases. The V gene end was trimmed by 4 bases and the J gene end by 7 bases; junction bases not matched to a gene: 6. The CDR3 has 13 residues. Germline CDR1 and CDR2: SGHTA and FQGNSA. DNA for the CDR3: TGTGCCAGCAGCTATGGGACAGCCGGTGGCTACACCTTC. The encoded protein is CASSYGTAGGYTF.

A single count supports this clone. This sequence joins TRBV5-1 and TRBJ1-4, with D unclear. This CDR3 is built from 13 residues. Germline assignment: CDR1 SGHRS and CDR2 YFSETQ. The V and J ends lost 5 bases and 3 bases respectively, with 8 bases between them. CDR3 coding DNA: TGCGCCAGCAGTGGGTCTCCTAATGAAAAACTGTTTTTT. Translating it yields CASSGSPNEKLFF. Combining the CDR3 with reference TRBV5-1 and TRBJ1-4 gives the whole variable domain KAGVTQTPRYLIKTRGQQVTLSCSPISGHRSVSWYQQTPGQGLQFLFEYFSETQRNKGNFPGRFSGRQFSNSRSEMNVSTLELGDSALYLCASSGSPNEKLFFGSGTQLSVL.

The chain joins TRBV9 to TRBJ2-5; TRBD1 or TRBD2 may be the D gene (5 bases each). The CDR3 totals 16 residues. The V gene's germline CDR1 is SGDLS and CDR2 YYNGEE. Trimming took off 1 base at V and 2 bases at J, with 15 bases between the two ends. The CDR3 is CASSVLGGRGQETQYF. The CDR3 DNA sequence: TGTGCCAGCAGCGTACTTGGGGGTAGGGGACAAGAGACCCAGTACTTC.